These T cell receptor beta chains were read from a single sample in a study of radiotherapy plus CTLA-4 blockade in lung cancer. Clones were read by immunoSEQ multiplex PCR, and TCRdb kept only the in-frame ones, dropping some. The sample has about 45,000 clones, roughly 60% seen once; the top ten hold around 20%. Sequenced material: peripheral blood, taken from a patient treated with radiotherapy plus ipilimumab. The receptors originated from a human donor with non-small cell lung cancer who had a partial response to radiotherapy plus ipilimumab. CDR3s include the opening cysteine and the closing phenylalanine or tryptophan. A D gene is named only where the DNA matches it firmly.

J,D,V,CDR3
.,TRBD1,TRBV6-6,CASSYSRQGYEQYF
TRBJ1-1,.,TRBV19,CASSIDTIGEPETEAFF
TRBJ1-5,TRBD1,TRBV7-3,CASSFNGQGNQPQHF
TRBJ1-2,TRBD1,TRBV6-1,CASSDLSPGQSFFYGYTF
TRBJ1-6,TRBD1,TRBV4-1,CASSYRTGAKDSPLHF
TRBJ2-1,TRBD2,TRBV7-3,CASSSRIAGPTDEQFF
TRBJ2-1,.,TRBV5-1,CASSPTGDSRYNEQFF
TRBJ1-5,.,TRBV5-6,CASSLAREQPQHF
TRBJ1-5,TRBD1,TRBV27,CATRQGGLVGQPQHF
TRBJ2-2,TRBD1,TRBV27,CASSLTGTVNTGELFF
TRBJ2-2,TRBD2,TRBV9,CASSLKAGPSSGELFF
TRBJ1-2,.,TRBV19,CASSTRGADGYTF
TRBJ2-5,TRBD2,TRBV30,CAWSEASGVGETQYF
TRBJ2-1,TRBD2,TRBV10-3,CAISGGTSGTSSYNEQFF
TRBJ1-2,.,TRBV30,CAWNGGSHGYTF
TRBJ1-5,.,TRBV7-9,CASSWGEASNQPQHF
TRBJ2-7,TRBD2,TRBV7-2,CASSLVSGGPHEQYF
TRBJ2-3,TRBD2,TRBV7-6,CASSLEWRGGTDTQYF
TRBJ2-7,TRBD2,TRBV10-3,CAISASGASSYEQYF
TRBJ2-1,.,TRBV7-3,CASSSQQATYNEQFF
TRBJ1-4,TRBD1,TRBV9,CASSVDQGANEKLFF
TRBJ2-5,.,TRBV5-4,CASSLPGEKETQYF
TRBJ2-3,TRBD2,TRBV5-1,CASSLKLAGGLSDTQYF
TRBJ2-7,TRBD1,TRBV7-9,CASSSNRDRNLAYEQYF
TRBJ2-1,TRBD1,TRBV19,CASSIGQGDNNEQFF
TRBJ1-1,TRBD1,TRBV14,CASSPTDRGETEAFF
TRBJ2-3,.,TRBV14,CASSQSRRQRDTQYF
TRBJ2-2,TRBD1,TRBV5-1,CASSKGQTGELFF
TRBJ2-7,TRBD1,TRBV9,CASSVGGGGEQYF
TRBJ2-1,.,TRBV19,CASSIFTPLRGAYNEQFF
TRBJ1-2,.,TRBV28,CASSLTELGYGYTF
TRBJ1-1,.,TRBV5-4,CASSGTRGVIDTEAFF
TRBJ2-3,.,TRBV21-1,CASSMASGRGADTQYF
TRBJ2-7,TRBD1,TRBV6-5,CASSYSQGGGYEQYF
TRBJ2-1,.,TRBV7-9,CARRQRDRGGLPYNEQFF
TRBJ2-5,TRBD2,TRBV6-1,CASSGRLARPVKETQYF
TRBJ2-7,TRBD1,TRBV27,CASSSRQGTYEQYF
TRBJ1-2,TRBD1,TRBV7-8,CASSPGGRILGGYTF
TRBJ2-1,.,TRBV18,CASSPSEIMYEQFF
TRBJ2-3,.,TRBV7-2,CASSLLGGRDTQYF
TRBJ1-2,TRBD1,TRBV5-1,CASSLETGVYGYTF
TRBJ2-1,TRBD2,TRBV18,CASSPRGPSGSKEQFF